This note documents a single T cell receptor beta chain sequence. Its antigen is undetermined. This sample is part of a study of T-cell reconstitution after alpha-beta-depleted transplantation in children. Study results and caveats: Diversity of TCRbeta at day 60 was high in some patients, arising from surviving recipient T cells and thymic progenitors. Expanded clones from the graft, numbering several hundred, reportedly supplied alpha-beta T cells about two months after transplant. When one year had passed after transplant, most T-cell counts and diversity came from newly produced T cells.

The CDR3 runs to 17 residues. Germline V lookup: CDR1 MNHEY, CDR2 SVGEGT. V shed 0 bases and J 7 bases; nucleotides not matched to a gene: 12. The TCRbeta library was prepared with unique molecular identifiers. TCRdb ran MiXCR on the PCR reads and lists one entry per CDR3 protein. Found here are 800,000 to 1,000,000 distinct CDR3 sequences, roughly 29% of them singletons; the top ten hold 25% to 35%. The TCR was taken from a boy under two years old who had a stem cell transplant for SCID, so the T cells may come from the graft donor. J is TRBJ2-1 and V is TRBV6-2 or TRBV6-3, with 7 bases fitting TRBD2. The specimen comprised PBMCs, mostly from graft donor cells, sampled 360 days after TCRalphabeta/CD19-depleted stem cell transplant. The CDR3 loop reads CASSYSSSATGGNEQFF. CDR3 nucleotide sequence: TGTGCCAGCAGTTACTCGAGTTCGGCCACCGGGGGGAATGAGCAGTTCTTC.